The rows below give T cell receptor beta chains drawn from one sample of a study of blood T cell repertoires in COVID-19. Assay: immunoSEQ multiplex PCR; the TCRdb copy retains only in-frame clones and omits some. The sample contains about 200,000 clones, 89% of which appear only once. Sequencing input: peripheral blood. The receptors shown here come from a woman aged 40 to 50 with acute or convalescent COVID-19. Both conserved end residues are part of each CDR3. A D gene is named only where the DNA matches it firmly. Only some rows state a clone size, as once, few, many or a class for expanded clones.

v_call	d_call	j_call	clone_size	cdr3_aa	cdr3_nt
TRBV2	TRBD1	TRBJ2-2	-	CASKGQGNTGELFF	TGTGCCTCGAAGGGACAGGGGAACACCGGGGAGCTGTTTTTT
TRBV5-1	TRBD1	TRBJ1-1	-	CASSFGTGGFNTEAFF	TGCGCCAGCAGCTTTGGGACAGGGGGCTTCAACACTGAAGCTTTCTTT
TRBV5-5	TRBD1	TRBJ2-2	-	CASSVLTGAGTGELFF	TGTGCCAGCAGCGTACTAACAGGGGCGGGCACCGGGGAGCTGTTTTTT
TRBV2	TRBD2	TRBJ2-1	-	CASRDQRGVNEQFF	TGTGCCAGCAGGGACCAGCGGGGGGTCAATGAGCAGTTCTTC
TRBV19	-	TRBJ1-2	few	CASSINSNSGNYGYTF	TGTGCCAGTAGTATTAACAGCAACTCAGGCAACTATGGCTACACCTTC
TRBV5-6	TRBD1	TRBJ1-1	-	CASSPTGVSTEAFF	TGTGCCAGCAGCCCGACAGGGGTTAGCACTGAAGCTTTCTTT
TRBV7-8	-	TRBJ2-5	-	CASSLVSSGAGVWGLTQYF	TGTGCCAGCAGCTTAGTTTCGTCCGGCGCAGGGGTTTGGGGTCTGACCCAGTACTTC
TRBV2	-	TRBJ2-1	-	CASSPNYGDEQFF	TGTGCCAGCAGCCCCAACTATGGCGATGAGCAGTTCTTC
TRBV15	-	TRBJ1-2	-	CATSRDQGSLYGYTF	TGTGCCACCAGCAGAGATCAGGGCAGCCTCTATGGCTACACCTTC
TRBV4-1	-	TRBJ2-3	-	CASSPRVGGSTDTQYF	TGCGCCAGCAGCCCAAGAGTCGGGGGTAGCACAGATACGCAGTATTTT
TRBV2	TRBD1	TRBJ2-5	-	CASSGQGWETQYF	TGTGCCAGCAGTGGACAGGGCTGGGAGACCCAGTACTTC
TRBV6-4	TRBD1	TRBJ1-2	-	CASSQHRGLGYTF	TGTGCCAGCAGCCAACACAGGGGGCTAGGCTACACCTTC
TRBV7-3	-	TRBJ1-2	-	CASSLDHRVRSYGYTF	TGTGCCAGCAGCTTGGATCACAGGGTCCGGAGCTATGGCTACACCTTC
TRBV19	-	TRBJ1-1	-	CASSSVSQGNTEAFF	TGTGCCAGTAGTAGTGTCTCACAGGGAAACACTGAAGCTTTCTTT
TRBV7-9	-	TRBJ1-2	once	CASSLIAQGRAGYGYTF	TGTGCCAGCAGCCTCATCGCTCAAGGGCGGGCTGGCTATGGCTACACCTTC
TRBV9	-	TRBJ1-2	-	CASSVGLGNGYTF	TGTGCCAGCAGCGTAGGCCTGGGCAATGGCTACACCTTC
TRBV4-1	TRBD1	TRBJ1-2	few	CASSQPAKQGASRYGYTF	TGCGCCAGCAGCCAACCGGCGAAACAGGGGGCGAGTCGATATGGCTACACCTTC
TRBV11-2	TRBD1	TRBJ1-5	once	CASPGTGINQPQHF	TGTGCCAGCCCTGGGACAGGGATCAATCAGCCCCAGCATTTT
TRBV19	-	TRBJ1-5	-	CASSRGQVAQPQHF	TGTGCCAGTAGTCGCGGGCAAGTTGCCCAGCCCCAGCATTTT
TRBV19	TRBD2	TRBJ2-2	-	CASSPIGGEPNTGELFF	TGTGCCAGTAGTCCCATCGGGGGGGAACCGAACACCGGGGAGCTGTTTTTT
TRBV5-1	TRBD1	TRBJ2-3	-	CASSFNGQGGDTQYF	TGCGCCAGCAGCTTTAACGGACAGGGGGGAGATACGCAGTATTTT
TRBV6-5	-	TRBJ1-1	-	CASSPPGGTEAFF	TGTGCCAGCAGTCCCCCGGGGGGGACCGAAGCTTTCTTT
TRBV2	-	TRBJ1-2	-	CASSPGQIYGYTF	TGTGCCAGCAGTCCGGGACAAATCTATGGCTACACCTTC
TRBV5-1	-	TRBJ2-2	-	CASSRDRNTGELFF	TGCGCCAGCAGCCGGGATCGGAACACCGGGGAGCTGTTTTTT
TRBV18	-	TRBJ1-2	once	CASSGSRSQVTYGYTF	TGTGCCAGCTCTGGTTCTCGTAGCCAAGTCACCTATGGCTACACCTTC
TRBV4-2	TRBD1	TRBJ1-2	-	CASSLASNRGRYGYTF	TGTGCCAGCAGCCTGGCCTCAAACAGGGGCCGCTATGGCTACACCTTC
TRBV29-1	-	TRBJ1-2	-	CSVPDGGANYGYTF	TGCAGCGTACCTGATGGGGGGGCTAACTATGGCTACACCTTC
TRBV4-1	-	TRBJ2-1	-	CASSPPVGGAHYNEQFF	TGCGCCAGCAGCCCTCCGGTGGGGGGTGCCCACTACAATGAGCAGTTCTTC
TRBV2	TRBD1	TRBJ1-2	-	CATWDRERSDYGYTF	TGTGCCACCTGGGACAGGGAGAGGTCGGACTATGGCTACACCTTC
TRBV30	-	TRBJ1-5	-	CAWSVGGYSNQPQHF	TGTGCCTGGAGTGTAGGCGGATATAGCAATCAGCCCCAGCATTTT
TRBV19	-	TRBJ2-6	-	CASMSSGANVLTF	TGTGCCAGTATGAGCTCTGGGGCCAACGTCCTGACTTTC
TRBV19	-	TRBJ2-2	-	CASKSRNTGELFF	TGTGCCAGTAAAAGTAGGAACACCGGGGAGCTGTTTTTT
TRBV27	-	TRBJ1-4	-	CASRADRSNEKLFF	TGTGCCAGCAGGGCGGACAGATCTAATGAAAAACTGTTTTTT
TRBV6-6	TRBD1	TRBJ2-5	once	CASSWWAVQGDETQYF	TGTGCCAGCAGCTGGTGGGCCGTACAGGGGGACGAGACCCAGTACTTC
TRBV3-1/TRBV3-2	TRBD2	TRBJ2-3	-	CASSQQQRGGTTDTQYF	TGTGCCAGCAGCCAACAGCAGCGGGGGGGCACGACAGATACGCAGTATTTT
TRBV3-1/TRBV3-2	-	TRBJ1-2	-	CASTGGGDYGYTF	TGTGCCAGCACGGGGGGAGGCGACTATGGCTACACCTTC
TRBV24-1	-	TRBJ2-3	-	CATSLGTYYTDTQYF	TGTGCCACCAGTCTGGGGACTTATTACACAGATACGCAGTATTTT
TRBV19	TRBD1	TRBJ1-5	-	CASSGGDRSNQPQHF	TGTGCCAGTAGTGGAGGGGACAGAAGCAATCAGCCCCAGCATTTT
TRBV10-1	-	TRBJ1-3	-	CASSEKRGNTIYF	TGCGCCAGCAGTGAGAAGAGAGGAAACACCATATATTTT
TRBV9	TRBD1	TRBJ1-2	-	CASSPGGNTNYGYTF	TGTGCCAGCAGCCCAGGGGGGAATACTAACTATGGCTACACCTTC
TRBV3-1/TRBV3-2	TRBD1	TRBJ1-2	-	CASSPPGTGYGYTF	TGTGCCAGCAGTCCGCCCGGGACAGGGTATGGCTACACCTTC
TRBV19	TRBD1	TRBJ1-5	-	CASSKGTGASNQPQHF	TGTGCCAGTAGTAAAGGGACAGGGGCAAGCAATCAGCCCCAGCATTTT
TRBV5-1	TRBD1	TRBJ1-4	-	CASSFRDSSNEKLFF	TGCGCCAGCAGCTTTCGGGACAGTTCTAATGAAAAACTGTTTTTT
TRBV2	TRBD2	TRBJ2-1	-	CASSLFLGGAYNEQFF	TGTGCCAGCAGTCTATTTTTGGGGGGGGCCTACAATGAGCAGTTCTTC
TRBV5-1	-	TRBJ2-5	-	CASSLVGEETQYF	TGCGCCAGCAGCTTGGTAGGGGAAGAGACCCAGTACTTC
TRBV9	-	TRBJ1-2	few	CASSAMGEGMGYTF	TGTGCCAGCAGTGCTATGGGGGAGGGTATGGGCTACACCTTC
TRBV11-2	-	TRBJ2-1	-	CASSLATAGNNEQFF	TGTGCCAGCAGCTTAGCGACGGCGGGGAACAATGAGCAGTTCTTC
TRBV7-8	TRBD1	TRBJ1-1	-	CASSPQTGFTEAFF	TGTGCCAGCAGCCCCCAGACAGGGTTCACTGAAGCTTTCTTT
TRBV9	-	TRBJ2-2	-	CASSVGRANTGELFF	TGTGCCAGCAGCGTAGGCAGGGCGAACACCGGGGAGCTGTTTTTT
TRBV5-1	TRBD2	TRBJ2-3	-	CASSLGGGGAADTQYF	TGCGCCAGCAGCTTAGGTGGCGGGGGGGCAGCAGATACGCAGTATTTT
TRBV25-1	TRBD2	TRBJ2-6	-	CASSASGGLTSGANVLTF	TGTGCCAGCAGTGCTAGCGGGGGGCTAACCTCTGGGGCCAACGTCCTGACTTTC
TRBV5-6	TRBD1	TRBJ1-1	once	CASSDGTGWTEAFF	TGTGCCAGCAGCGACGGGACAGGATGGACTGAAGCTTTCTTT
TRBV27	-	TRBJ2-2	-	CASYRVRTGELFF	TGTGCCAGCTACAGGGTTCGCACCGGGGAGCTGTTTTTT
TRBV5-6	TRBD1	TRBJ1-4	-	CASSWDRVYPQNEKLFF	TGTGCCAGCAGCTGGGACAGGGTATACCCTCAAAATGAAAAACTGTTTTTT